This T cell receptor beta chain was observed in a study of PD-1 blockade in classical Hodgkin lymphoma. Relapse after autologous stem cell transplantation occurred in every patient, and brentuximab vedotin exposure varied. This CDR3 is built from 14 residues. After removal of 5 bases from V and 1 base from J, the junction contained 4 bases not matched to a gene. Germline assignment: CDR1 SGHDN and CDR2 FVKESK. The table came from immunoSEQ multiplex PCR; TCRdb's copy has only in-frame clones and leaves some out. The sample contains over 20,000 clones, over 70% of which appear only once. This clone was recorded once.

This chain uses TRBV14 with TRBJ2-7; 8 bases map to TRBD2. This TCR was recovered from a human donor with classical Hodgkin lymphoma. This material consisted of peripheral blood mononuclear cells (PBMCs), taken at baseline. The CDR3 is CASSYRGGSYEQYF. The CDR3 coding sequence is TGTGCCAGCAGCTACCGGGGGGGTTCCTACGAGCAGTACTTC.